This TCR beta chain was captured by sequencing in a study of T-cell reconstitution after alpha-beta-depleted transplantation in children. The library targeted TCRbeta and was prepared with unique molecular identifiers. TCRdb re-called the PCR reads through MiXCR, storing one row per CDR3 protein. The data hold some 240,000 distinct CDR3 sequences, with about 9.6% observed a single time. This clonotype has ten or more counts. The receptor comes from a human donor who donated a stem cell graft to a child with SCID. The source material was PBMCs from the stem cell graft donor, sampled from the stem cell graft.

The CDR3 here is CASSYPYKQETSYEQYF. As DNA, the CDR3 is TGTGCCAGCAGTTATCCCTACAAACAGGAGACTTCCTACGAGCAGTACTTC. The chain combines TRBV6-2 or TRBV6-3 with TRBJ2-7, with D possibly TRBD1 on 5 matching bases. The CDR3 runs 17 residues. Deletions cut 3 bases from V and 1 base from J, with 19 bases between. Per the germline V gene, CDR1 is MNHEY and CDR2 is SVGEGT.